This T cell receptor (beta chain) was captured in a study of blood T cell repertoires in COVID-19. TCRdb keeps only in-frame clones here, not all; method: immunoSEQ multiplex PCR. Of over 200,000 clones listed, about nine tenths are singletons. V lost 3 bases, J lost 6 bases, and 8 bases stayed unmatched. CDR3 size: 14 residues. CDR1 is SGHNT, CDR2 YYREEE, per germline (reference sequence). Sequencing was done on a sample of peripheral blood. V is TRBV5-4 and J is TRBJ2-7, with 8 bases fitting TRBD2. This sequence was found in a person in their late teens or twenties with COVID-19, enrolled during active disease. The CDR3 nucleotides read TGTGCCAGCAGCTCCCTAGCGGGCTCTGGCGAGCAGTACTTC. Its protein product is CASSSLAGSGEQYF.